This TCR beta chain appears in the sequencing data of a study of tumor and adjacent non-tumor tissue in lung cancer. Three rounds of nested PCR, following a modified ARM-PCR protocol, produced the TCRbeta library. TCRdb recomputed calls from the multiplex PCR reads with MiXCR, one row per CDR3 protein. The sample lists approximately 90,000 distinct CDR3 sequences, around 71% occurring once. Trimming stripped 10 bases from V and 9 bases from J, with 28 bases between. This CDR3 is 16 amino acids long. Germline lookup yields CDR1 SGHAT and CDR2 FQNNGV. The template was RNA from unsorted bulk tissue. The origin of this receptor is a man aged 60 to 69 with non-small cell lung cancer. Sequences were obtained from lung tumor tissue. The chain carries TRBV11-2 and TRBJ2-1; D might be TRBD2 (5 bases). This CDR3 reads CANSLSAGMPGSEQFF. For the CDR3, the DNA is TGTGCCAATAGCTTATCGGCGGGTATGCCAGGCAGTGAGCAGTTCTTC.